This T cell receptor beta chain was observed in a study of blood T cells in healthy people across ages. Trimming took 4 bases from V and 6 from J, leaving 12 bases between them. CDR3 size: 13 residues. Germline CDR1 is LGHNA and CDR2 is YSLEER. Alongside a J-beta primer mix, a sample-barcoded 5' primer served in a second PCR lasting about 6 to 12 cycles. TCRdb used MiXCR to reprocess the 5' RACE reads, holding one entry per CDR3 protein. The profile shows under 750,000 distinct CDR3 sequences, under 55% of them singletons. This clonotype was counted between two and nine times. The rearrangement joins TRBV4-3 to TRBJ2-5; D is tentatively TRBD1 or TRBD2 (5 bases each). The source of this sequence is an elderly man in good health. Sequenced: blood. The DNA for the CDR3 is TGCGCCAGCAGCCCAGGGACGGCACAGACCCAGTACTTC. Amino acids: CASSPGTAQTQYF.